These 29 T cell receptor beta chains were sequenced from one sample in a study of shared clonotypes between healthy human individuals. CD45RO-negative, CCR7-positively selected cells formed the naive CD8 fraction, excluding terminally differentiated effector memory CD45RA+ cells. Measured with immunoSEQ multiplex PCR; TCRdb has only the in-frame clones, and not every one. The sample records 2 million or so clones, about 95% being singletons. The sequenced sample consisted of naive CD8+ T cells sorted from blood. The receptors shown here come from a young man in good health.

The chain employs TRBV4-1 and TRBJ1-1; weak D call: TRBD1 (6 bases). From germline, CDR1 is MGHRA and CDR2 YSYEKL. This CDR3 has 14 residues. V was cut by 4 bases and J by 4 bases, with 13 bases left in between. CDR3 region: CASSPGGGITEAFF. The CDR3 DNA is TGCGCCAGCAGCCCAGGAGGGGGGATCACTGAAGCTTTCTTT.

The V call is TRBV14, the J call TRBJ2-2; TRBD2 aligns across 12 bases. Trimming at V came to 1 base and at J to 7 bases, leaving 4 bases not matched to a gene. This CDR3 has 16 residues. Germline CDR1 and CDR2: SGHDN and FVKESK. CDR3 in amino acids: CASSQGLAGAGGELFF. The CDR3, as DNA: TGTGCCAGCAGCCAAGGACTAGCGGGGGCAGGCGGGGAGCTGTTTTTT.

The rearrangement links TRBV10-2 to TRBJ2-7; D gene uncertain. This CDR3 is 13 amino acids long. Trimming cost V 4 bases and J 2 bases, with 9 bases left between them. Germline CDR1 is WSHSY and CDR2 is SAAADI. In DNA form, the CDR3 reads TGCGCCAGCAGTGTAGGAGAAACCTACGAGCAGTACTTC. Translating it yields CASSVGETYEQYF.

The chain links TRBV29-1 to TRBJ2-7, with D possibly matching TRBD1 (5 bases). Trimming stripped 6 bases from V and 7 bases from J, with 10 bases between. CDR1 and CDR2 from the germline V gene are SQVTM and ANQGSEA. The CDR3 contains 10 residues. CDR3: CSVVQGEQYF. CDR3 bases: TGCAGCGTCGTGCAGGGTGAGCAGTACTTC.

The chain employs TRBV30 and TRBJ2-3; no clear D. The CDR3 sequence is 11 residues long. CDR1 GTSNPN and CDR2 SVGIG come from the germline V gene (reference sequence). V was trimmed by 5 bases and J by 2 bases, leaving 5 bases between them. CDR3 nucleotides: TGTGCCTGGTGTGCCACAGATACGCAGTATTTT. It codes for CAWCATDTQYF.

This sequence joins TRBV4-1 and TRBJ1-4, with D perhaps matching TRBD1 (6 bases). V was clipped by 0 bases and J by 8 bases, with 16 bases between them. The CDR3 extends over 16 amino acids. Germline CDR1 MGHRA, CDR2 YSYEKL. CDR3 protein: CASSQDSLAGDEKLFF. The CDR3 DNA is TGCGCCAGCAGCCAAGATTCTTTGGCAGGGGACGAAAAACTGTTTTTT.

J is TRBJ1-5 and V is TRBV6-1, with unresolved D. The CDR3 is 13 residues long. Germline CDR1 reads MNHNS; CDR2 reads SASEGT. Trimming took off 7 bases at V and 0 bases at J, with 7 bases between the two ends. Here the CDR3 reads CASTPNSNQPQHF. CDR3 bases: TGTGCCAGCACCCCAAATAGCAATCAGCCCCAGCATTTT.

Here the CDR3 reads CASSYSNAGYGYTF. The CDR3 coding sequence is TGTGCCAGCAGTTACTCGAATGCAGGCTATGGCTACACCTTC. The chain employs TRBV6-5 and TRBJ1-2; D is undetermined. Germline CDR1 MNHEY, CDR2 SVGAGI. The CDR3 has 14 amino acids. Trimming took off 0 bases at V and 4 bases at J, with 9 bases between the two ends.

The rearrangement uses TRBV9 and TRBJ2-3, with 10 bases identical to TRBD2. J gave up 1 base and V 3 bases, and 14 bases lay outside the gene matches. From germline, CDR1 is SGDLS and CDR2 YYNGEE. The CDR3 contains 19 residues. Written as DNA, the CDR3 is TGTGCCAGCAGCGATCATACTAGCGGGGATATTAGAGGCACAGATACGCAGTATTTT. Translating it yields CASSDHTSGDIRGTDTQYF.

Only one count was recorded for this clone. The chain carries TRBV14 and TRBJ1-1; D possibly corresponds to TRBD1 (6 bases). Germline V gene lookup returns CDR1 SGHDN and CDR2 FVKESK. Deletions cut 4 bases from V and 2 bases from J, with 17 bases between. The CDR3 loop spans 16 amino acids. In nucleotides, the CDR3 is TGTGCCAGCAGCCCGGACAGCGTAGGTGAAAACACTGAAGCTTTCTTT. Translation gives CASSPDSVGENTEAFF.

V usage is TRBV5-4 and J usage is TRBJ2-2; 10 bases fit TRBD1. The CDR3 has 17 residues. Germline V lookup: CDR1 SGHNT, CDR2 YYREEE (reference sequence). J was trimmed by 3 bases and V by 1 base; bases with no gene match: 6. The CDR3 DNA is TGTGCCAGCAGCTTGTGGGGGACAGGGGAATACACCGGGGAGCTGTTTTTT. Translated, it gives CASSLWGTGEYTGELFF.

In the case of this clone: This specimen includes other DNA sequences encoding the same CDR3. The V gene is TRBV7-9, the J gene TRBJ2-3; D gene unclear. Trimming cost V 2 bases and J 6 bases, with 9 bases left between them. From germline, CDR1 is SEHNR and CDR2 FQNEAQ (reference sequence). CDR3 length: 13 residues. CDR3 protein: CASSLSGLDTQYF. The CDR3 bases are TGTGCCAGCAGCTTATCAGGATTGGATACGCAGTATTTT.

The chain couples TRBV6-5 to TRBJ2-7, with a possible D match to TRBD1 (5 bases). The V gene's germline CDR1 is MNHEY and CDR2 SVGAGI. The CDR3 spans 14 residues. V was pared by 8 bases and J by 1 base, with 15 bases between. CDR3 DNA sequence: TGTGCCAGCCAAGTAACAGGAGAATCCTACGAGCAGTACTTC. It is translated as CASQVTGESYEQYF.

The J gene is TRBJ2-1, the V gene TRBV27; TRBD1 matches 8 bases. The CDR3 covers 14 residues. Trimming at V came to 5 bases and at J to 6 bases, leaving 6 bases not matched to a gene. Germline assignment: CDR1 MNHEY and CDR2 SMNVEV (reference sequence). The CDR3 loop is CASSSPGQANEQFF. The CDR3 DNA reads as TGTGCCAGCAGTAGTCCGGGACAGGCCAATGAGCAGTTCTTC.

V gene TRBV7-9 combines with J gene TRBJ1-6; D uncertain. V lost 5 bases, J lost 4 bases, and 9 bases lay in between. This CDR3 is built from 14 residues. The germline V gene has CDR1 SEHNR and CDR2 FQNEAQ (reference sequence). The CDR3 DNA reads TGTGCCAGCAGCGACGGACGGTATAATTCACCCCTCCACTTT. It codes for CASSDGRYNSPLHF.

This chain uses TRBV29-1 with TRBJ2-7, with 7 positions matching TRBD1. Losses at the gene ends were 3 bases for V and 3 bases for J; bases not matched to a gene: 11. The CDR3 contains 15 residues. Germline V lookup: CDR1 SQVTM, CDR2 ANQGSEA. The CDR3 coding sequence is TGCAGCGTTGATCTTCCGGGACAGCGAGGCTACGAGCAGTACTTC. It encodes CSVDLPGQRGYEQYF.

The gene calls are TRBV15 and TRBJ2-3; the D is unclear. The V gene's germline CDR1 is LNHNV and CDR2 YYDKDF (reference sequence). The CDR3 consists of 13 residues. V was pared by 5 bases and J by 2 bases, with 8 bases between. Written as DNA, the CDR3 is TGTGCCACCAGCGGACGTCTCACAGATACGCAGTATTTT. Protein product: CATSGRLTDTQYF.

The chain carries TRBV5-6 and TRBJ2-7; TRBD1 is a possible D gene (7 bases). Germline lookup yields CDR1 SGHDT and CDR2 YYEEEE. CDR3 length: 15 amino acids. V was shortened by 2 bases and J by 2 bases, with 14 bases between the two germline ends. The CDR3 region has the DNA TGTGCCAGCAGCTTTGGAGGGGGCGGGGCCTACGAGCAGTACTTC. Its translation is CASSFGGGGAYEQYF.

The table lists this clone with a few counts. V usage is TRBV2 and J usage is TRBJ2-7; 8 positions agree with TRBD1. Germline lookup yields CDR1 SNHLY and CDR2 FYNNEI. There are 14 residues in the CDR3. With V trimmed by 4 bases and J by 3 bases, 5 bases remained unmatched. CDR3 protein: CASSVQGALYEQYF. In DNA, the CDR3 is TGTGCCAGCAGTGTCCAGGGGGCCCTCTACGAGCAGTACTTC.

V gene TRBV9 combines with J gene TRBJ2-3, with 9 bases matching TRBD1. This CDR3 has 15 amino acids. The J segment lost 3 bases and the V segment lost 3 bases, leaving 5 bases of the junction unmatched. The germline gives CDR1 SGDLS, CDR2 YYNGEE. The CDR3 spells CASSGPGQGTDTQYF. CDR3 bases: TGTGCCAGCAGCGGACCGGGACAGGGAACAGATACGCAGTATTTT.

The CDR3 DNA reads TGTGCTAGTGGATACGGTTACAATCAGCCCCAGCATTTT. Amino acid sequence: CASGYGYNQPQHF. The J gene is TRBJ1-5, the V gene TRBV12-5; D unresolved. The germline V and J ends were trimmed by 6 bases and 3 bases, with 9 bases remaining between them. This CDR3 region has 13 residues. Per germline, CDR1 LGHNT and CDR2 FRNRAP.

This clone was counted only a few times. Other DNA sequences in this specimen translate into the identical CDR3. The chain recombines TRBV4-1 with TRBJ1-6, with 10 bases identical to TRBD1. The trim removed 3 bases at V and 7 bases at J, leaving 0 bases unmatched. Germline lookup yields CDR1 MGHRA and CDR2 YSYEKL. The CDR3 is 14 amino acids. The CDR3 reads CASSQGQGNSPLHF. CDR3 bases: TGCGCCAGCAGCCAGGGACAGGGGAATTCACCCCTCCACTTT.

This clone showed up just once. The same CDR3 is also encoded by other DNA sequences in this sample. The chain employs TRBV18 and TRBJ2-1, with D unclear. This CDR3 has 12 amino acids. Germline V gene data show CDR1 as KGHSH and CDR2 as LQKENI. V lost 2 bases, J lost 8 bases, and 7 bases lay in between. The CDR3 here is CASSPLGDEQFF. DNA of the CDR3: TGTGCCAGCTCACCATTAGGAGATGAGCAGTTCTTC.

The chain has TRBV5-4 and TRBJ2-1; TRBD1 might be the D (5 bases). The CDR3 totals 15 residues. V was pared by 0 bases and J by 4 bases, with 11 bases between. Germline loops: CDR1 SGHNT, CDR2 YYREEE (reference sequence). The CDR3 DNA follows: TGTGCCAGCAGCTTGGAGTTTGGGGCATACAATGAGCAGTTCTTC. Encoded protein: CASSLEFGAYNEQFF.

The chain has TRBV28 and TRBJ2-7; D is possibly TRBD1 (6 bases). Germline V gene lookup returns CDR1 MDHEN and CDR2 SYDVKM. The CDR3 totals 10 residues. In DNA, the CDR3 is TGTTCGATTGCAGGGGCCGAGCAGTACTTC. This gives the protein CSIAGAEQYF.

This clone was found once. V and J are TRBV5-6 and TRBJ2-7; 10 nucleotides match TRBD2. There are 17 residues in the CDR3. CDR1 and CDR2 from the germline V gene are SGHDT and YYEEEE. The V gene end was trimmed by 4 bases and the J gene end by 3 bases; junction bases not matched to a gene: 13. The CDR3 coding sequence is TGTGCCAGCAGCCCCCGAAGTAGCGGGGGGCCTAACTACGAGCAGTACTTC. Protein: CASSPRSSGGPNYEQYF.

The table lists this clone with a few counts. The genes are TRBV14 and TRBJ2-2; D is perhaps TRBD1 (6 bases). The V end lost 3 bases, the J end lost 1 base, and 9 bases lay between the germline ends. CDR3 length: 15 amino acids. Germline V gene sequence: CDR1 SGHDN, CDR2 FVKESK. The CDR3 DNA sequence: TGTGCCAGCAGCCATCAGGGGCTGAACACCGGGGAGCTGTTTTTT. Encoded protein: CASSHQGLNTGELFF.

The J gene is TRBJ2-1, the V gene TRBV5-6; 7 positions match TRBD2. The junction had 8 bases not matched to a gene; V was cut back by 0 bases and J by 5 bases. Germline lookup yields CDR1 SGHDT and CDR2 YYEEEE. This CDR3 has 16 residues. CDR3 loop: CASSLDFAGEDNEQFF. The DNA of the CDR3 is TGTGCCAGCAGCTTGGATTTTGCGGGGGAAGACAATGAGCAGTTCTTC. The full variable domain, its missing parts supplied by reference TRBV5-6 and TRBJ2-1, is DAGVTQSPTHLIKTRGQQVTLRCSPKSGHDTVSWYQQALGQGPQFIFQYYEEEERQRGNFPDRFSGHQFPNYSSELNVNALLLGDSALYLCASSLDFAGEDNEQFFGPGTRLTVL.

The chain carries TRBV11-1 and TRBJ2-7; D is unresolved. The V gene lost 2 bases and the J gene lost 4 bases, with 9 bases spanning the gap. Germline V gives CDR1 SGHAT, CDR2 FQDESV (reference sequence). The CDR3 runs to 13 residues. CDR3 protein: CASSLRAAYEQYF. CDR3 sequence (DNA): TGTGCCAGCAGCTTAAGGGCGGCTTACGAGCAGTACTTC. Based on the CDR3 plus reference TRBV11-1 and TRBJ2-7, the full variable domain is EAEVAQSPRYKITEKSQAVAFWCDPISGHATLYWYRQILGQGPELLVQFQDESVVDDSQLPKDRFSAERLKGVDSTLKIQPAELGDSAMYLCASSLRAAYEQYFGPGTRLTVT.